This entry lists 21 T cell receptor delta chains sequenced from one sample in a study of Vδ1+ human thymocytes. Sequences come from RNA converted to cDNA by reverse transcription. CDR3 amplicons came from multiplex PCR with pooled V-gene forward and constant-region reverse primers. TCRdb reran clone calling via CATT on the multiplex PCR reads. The sample consists of over 45,000 delta-chain clones, over 13% of them appearing once. Study conclusions and caveats: In the thymus, TRG and TRD repertoires looked highly polyclonal with Gaussian CDR3 lengths.

No antigen is known for these receptors. The sample comprised Vdelta1+ gamma-delta thymocytes from the thymus. Subset described: FACS-sorted CD3+ TCRalphabeta- TCRVdelta1+ TCRVdelta2- thymocytes. The receptor set was obtained from a girl in the first two years of life who had congenital heart surgery.

This clone was observed a handful of times. The chain joins TRDV1 to TRDJ1; TRDD3 aligns across 9 bases. CDR1 and CDR2 from the germline V gene are TSWWSYY and QGS. V was clipped by 0 bases and J by 2 bases; unmatched bases: 25. The CDR3 loop spans 23 amino acids. The CDR3 here is CALGELGSLDTGGPEGGTDKLIF. The CDR3 coding sequence is TGTGCTCTTGGGGAACTCGGTTCCTTAGATACTGGGGGACCCGAAGGGGGGACCGATAAACTCATCTTT.

This clone appeared a few times. The chain combines TRDV1 with TRDJ1; 12 positions match TRDD3. The CDR3 length is 25 residues. J lost 0 bases, V lost 0 bases, and 26 bases had no gene match. The V gene's germline CDR1 is TSWWSYY and CDR2 QGS. CDR3 bases: TGTGCTCTTGGGGAACTAAACAGCTTGAACTTCGTACTGGGGGATACTGAGGGGTACACCGATAAACTCATCTTT. Its protein product is CALGELNSLNFVLGDTEGYTDKLIF.

The chain combines TRDV1 with TRDJ1; 10 bases match TRDD3. This CDR3 is 22 amino acids long. The germline gives CDR1 TSWWSYY, CDR2 QGS. J lost 0 bases, V lost 0 bases, and 19 bases had no gene match. The CDR3 DNA sequence: TGTGCTCTTGGGGAACTAAGGCGACGGCCGGGGGATACGCGGGGGTACACCGATAAACTCATCTTT. Residues: CALGELRRRPGDTRGYTDKLIF.

This clone was observed a few times. One end of the junction does not line up with germline, which may come from a read error. Other DNA sequences in the sample encode the same CDR3. This rearrangement joins TRDV3 to TRDJ1, with 11 bases identical to TRDD3. In germline, CDR1 is TVYSNPD, CDR2 GDNSRS (reference sequence). The CDR3 is made up of 18 amino acids. The CDR3, as DNA: TGTGCCCCCCTACGAGTTGAGCTGGGGGATACAAACACTGATAAACTCATCTTT. The encoded protein is CAPLRVELGDTNTDKLIF.

The chain links TRDV1 to TRDJ1; 10 nucleotides agree with TRDD3. Per the germline V gene, CDR1 is TSWWSYY and CDR2 is QGS. Trimming took 5 bases from V and 4 from J; bases not matched to a gene: 37. The CDR3 spans 25 residues. This CDR3 is CALGPHPLALPRASDTGGWDDKLIF. The DNA of the CDR3 is TGTGCTCTTGGGCCCCACCCCCTTGCACTTCCTAGAGCGAGCGATACTGGGGGATGGGACGATAAACTCATCTTT.

The V and J genes are TRDV1 and TRDJ1, with TRDD3 matching 11 bases. The CDR3 contains 17 residues. Germline V lookup: CDR1 TSWWSYY, CDR2 QGS. Trimming at V came to 9 bases and at J to 0 bases, leaving 12 bases not matched to a gene. CDR3 nucleotides: TGTGCTCTGATTCCTACCTACTGGGGGATATACACCGATAAACTCATCTTT. Residues: CALIPTYWGIYTDKLIF.

This clone occurred a few times. The chain has TRDV1 and TRDJ1; 11 bases align to TRDD3. The germline CDR1 and CDR2 sequences are TSWWSYY and QGS. This CDR3 has 21 amino acids. V shed 4 bases, J shed 0 bases, and the junction held 19 bases outside the gene matches. CDR3 sequence (DNA): TGTGCTCTTGGGGGACTTAGTCGGGCTGGGGGATACCGGGTGTACACCGATAAACTCATCTTT. It encodes CALGGLSRAGGYRVYTDKLIF.

In its sample, this clone was seen a few times. The genes are TRDV1 and TRDJ1; D possibly uses TRDD2 or TRDD3 (6 bases each). V was trimmed by 5 bases and J by 0 bases, leaving 28 bases between them. Germline V gene data show CDR1 as TSWWSYY and CDR2 as QGS. CDR3 length: 20 residues. The CDR3 DNA reads as TGTGCTCTTGGGCCGCCTCCCCTCCCTGGGGTCCTACTGTACACCGATAAACTCATCTTT. Its translation is CALGPPPLPGVLLYTDKLIF.

The chain recombines TRDV1 with TRDJ1, with D maybe TRDD3 (7 bases). The CDR3 runs 23 residues. V dropped 6 bases and J dropped 1 base, with 39 bases sitting between them. Germline loops: CDR1 TSWWSYY, CDR2 QGS. CDR3 bases: TGTGCTCTTGGCCCCTTGTGGCCTTCCGGCTTATACTGGGGACCTTCCAGCACCGATAAACTCATCTTT. Its translation: CALGPLWPSGLYWGPSSTDKLIF.

The genes are TRDV1 and TRDJ1; 7 bases are shared with TRDD3. The CDR3 has 18 amino acids. CDR1 is TSWWSYY, CDR2 QGS, per germline. The V and J ends lost 2 bases and 0 bases, in that order; junction bases with no gene match: 12. The CDR3 coding sequence is TGTGCTCTTGGGGAAGGTAGAGCCTGGGGGCCAAACACCGATAAACTCATCTTT. It translates to CALGEGRAWGPNTDKLIF.

The chain is built from TRDV3 and TRDJ1; 11 nucleotides align to TRDD3. From germline, CDR1 is TVYSNPD and CDR2 GDNSRS (reference sequence). Losses at the gene ends were 4 bases for V and 0 bases for J; bases not matched to a gene: 22. The CDR3 totals 20 residues. CDR3 sequence: CASSEFFLHWGISYTDKLIF. The CDR3, as DNA: TGTGCCTCCTCAGAATTTTTCCTTCACTGGGGGATATCGTACACCGATAAACTCATCTTT.

The J gene is TRDJ1, the V gene TRDV1, with 8 bases matching TRDD3. Trimming cost V 0 bases and J 0 bases; bases outside gene matches: 21. The CDR3 has 22 residues. Germline CDR1 and CDR2: TSWWSYY and QGS. CDR3 DNA sequence: TGTGCTCTTGGGGAACTCCCCCTCTATTCGTACTGGGGGGTGGCCTACACCGATAAACTCATCTTT. This gives the protein CALGELPLYSYWGVAYTDKLIF.

This clone was seen more than once but under ten times. The chain links TRDV1 to TRDJ1; a possible D gene is TRDD3 (6 bases). This CDR3 is built from 19 residues. V was shortened by 0 bases and J by 1 base, with 21 bases between the two germline ends. Per germline, CDR1 TSWWSYY and CDR2 QGS. Written as DNA, the CDR3 is TGTGCTCTTGGGGAACTAAGGCGGGTACTGGGAGGGAGCACCGATAAACTCATCTTT. Translation gives CALGELRRVLGGSTDKLIF.

Worth noting for this clone: Mismatch with germline at one junction end may stem from a read error. The chain couples TRDV1 to TRDJ1; TRDD3 matches at 7 bases. Germline values: CDR1 TSWWSYY, CDR2 QGS. The CDR3 contains 25 residues. This chain's CDR3 is CALGVARGPKAHWGHANPRADKPIF. The CDR3 nucleotides read TGTGCTCTTGGGGTCGCGCGGGGTCCTAAAGCCCACTGGGGTCACGCTAACCCAAGGGCCGATAAACCCATCTTT.

This clone was counted only a few times. The rearrangement uses TRDV1 and TRDJ1, with D unclear. The CDR3 totals 18 residues. V gave up 2 bases and J gave up 0 bases, with 19 bases separating them. The germline gives CDR1 TSWWSYY, CDR2 QGS. The CDR3 DNA is TGTGCTCTTGGGGAATTACTGCGTGCTGGAAAGTACACCGATAAACTCATCTTT. Residues: CALGELLRAGKYTDKLIF.

This clone occurred many times. J is TRDJ1 and V is TRDV2; tentatively, D is TRDD1 (5 bases). V was pared by 9 bases and J by 7 bases, with 35 bases between. CDR3 length: 18 residues. Per the germline V gene, CDR1 is GEAIGNYY and CDR2 is EKD. CDR3: CAGIGGSTTTTEIGKLIF. CDR3 DNA sequence: TGTGCCGGAATTGGAGGCTCTACAACAACCACTGAAATTGGTAAACTCATCTTT.

Turning to this clone: At one end, the junction sequence differs from germline, possibly due to a read error. The V and J genes are TRDV1 and TRDJ1, with D perhaps assigned TRDD2 or TRDD3 (6 bases each). Per germline, CDR1 TSWWSYY and CDR2 QGS. This CDR3 has 25 amino acids. The CDR3 region is CALGEDPTQRRWGSKTLRNTDKPIF. In DNA, the CDR3 is TGTGCTCTTGGGGAAGATCCTACGCAGCGCCGGTGGGGATCCAAAACGCTACGAAACACCGATAAACCCATCTTT.

This clone was observed a handful of times. The rearrangement joins TRDV1 to TRDJ1; TRDD3 aligns across 10 bases. Germline V gene data show CDR1 as TSWWSYY and CDR2 as QGS. With 4 bases clipped from V and 0 bases from J, the junction kept 14 bases outside the gene matches. The CDR3 length is 19 residues. Written as DNA, the CDR3 is TGTGCTCTTGGGGGGCTACGGGGGATACGATCCCTGTACACCGATAAACTCATCTTT. It is translated as CALGGLRGIRSLYTDKLIF.

This clone showed up just a few times. V usage is TRDV1 and J usage is TRDJ1; 9 nucleotides match TRDD3. The V and J ends lost 5 bases and 3 bases, in that order; junction bases with no gene match: 13. The germline V gene has CDR1 TSWWSYY and CDR2 QGS. The CDR3 spans 17 residues. This CDR3 reads CALGSFLAAGGSDKLIF. CDR3 nucleotides: TGTGCTCTTGGGAGTTTCCTAGCCGCTGGGGGATCCGATAAACTCATCTTT.

This chain joins TRDV1 and TRDJ1; the D gene is possibly TRDD2 (5 bases). Germline loops: CDR1 TSWWSYY, CDR2 QGS. Trimming left V 2 bases short and J 0 bases short, with 19 bases between. The CDR3 loop spans 18 amino acids. The DNA for the CDR3 is TGTGCTCTTGGGGAAGACCCCATTCTTCCCACCTACACCGATAAACTCATCTTT. It translates to CALGEDPILPTYTDKLIF.

This clone appeared a few times. The V gene is TRDV1, the J gene TRDJ1; 10 positions agree with TRDD3. This CDR3 region has 20 residues. The germline CDR1 and CDR2 sequences are TSWWSYY and QGS. Losses at the gene ends were 2 bases for V and 2 bases for J; bases not matched to a gene: 17. The CDR3 protein is CALGEFRYWGIPRGTDKLIF. The CDR3 nucleotides read TGTGCTCTTGGGGAATTCCGATACTGGGGGATTCCTAGGGGGACCGATAAACTCATCTTT.